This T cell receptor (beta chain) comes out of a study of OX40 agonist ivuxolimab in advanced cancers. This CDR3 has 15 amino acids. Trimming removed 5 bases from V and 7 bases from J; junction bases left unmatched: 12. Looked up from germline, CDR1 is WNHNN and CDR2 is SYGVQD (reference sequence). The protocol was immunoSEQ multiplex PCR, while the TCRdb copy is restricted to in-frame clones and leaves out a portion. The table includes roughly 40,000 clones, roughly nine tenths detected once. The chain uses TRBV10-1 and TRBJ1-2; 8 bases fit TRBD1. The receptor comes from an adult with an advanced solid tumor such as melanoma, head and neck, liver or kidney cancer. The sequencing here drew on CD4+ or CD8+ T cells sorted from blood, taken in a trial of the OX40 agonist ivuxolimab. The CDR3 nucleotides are TGCGCCAGCAGTCCTACGGGACAGGAGAGCGGTGGCTACACCTTC. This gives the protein CASSPTGQESGGYTF.